This entry concerns a single T cell receptor (beta chain). PCR employed 60 Vbeta and 13 Jbeta primers. Generated by immunoSEQ multiplex PCR, the TCRdb table keeps only in-frame clones and is missing some. The repertoire holds 130,000 to 150,000 clones, with approximately 9% as singletons. These data are taken from a study of cytomegalovirus exposure and HLA in healthy donors. The ends lost 2 bases at V and 5 bases at J; junction bases unmatched: 5. This CDR3 has 15 residues. Germline-derived CDR1 and CDR2 are GTSNPN and SVGIG (reference sequence). J is TRBJ2-3 and V is TRBV30, with 12 bases aligning to TRBD2. The specimen was PBMCs. This TCR came from a male donor in good health and CMV-seronegative. The CDR3 sequence: CAWSPGLAGGDTQYF. The CDR3 DNA is TGTGCCTGGAGTCCGGGACTAGCGGGCGGAGATACGCAGTATTTT.